These T cell receptor beta chains were read from a single sample in a study of long-term antiretroviral therapy in people with HIV. TCRdb keeps only in-frame clones here, not all; method: immunoSEQ multiplex PCR. The table records about 21,000 clones, about nine tenths of them present only once. Sequenced material: unsorted PBMCs, taken approximately 4.4 years before starting antiretroviral therapy. All receptors come from a woman between 25 and 40 years old with HIV. Both conserved end residues are part of each CDR3. The D gene is left open where the match is weak. Expanded clones get a size class; other rows say once, few or many, or leave the size out.

-,TRBJ2-3,-,TRBV7-9,TGTGCCAGCAGCCCTTCGGGGACAGATACGCAGTATTTT,CASSPSGTDTQYF
-,TRBJ1-3,-,TRBV7-9,TGTGCAACCCGCACTCCCTCTGGAAACACCATATATTTT,CATRTPSGNTIYF
-,TRBJ1-2,TRBD1,TRBV5-1,TGCGCCAGCAGCGGGATACTAACGGGACAGGGGCTCGGTGGCTACACCTTC,CASSGILTGQGLGGYTF
once,TRBJ1-4,TRBD1,TRBV30,TGTGCCTGGAGGGGACAGGGCTTTAATGAAAAACTGTTTTTT,CAWRGQGFNEKLFF
-,TRBJ1-5,-,TRBV4-3,TGCGCCAGCAGCCAAGATCGGCAGGGTTCCCCTCGACAGCCCCAGCATTTT,CASSQDRQGSPRQPQHF
-,TRBJ2-1,-,TRBV12-5,TGTGCTAGTGGTTTGGTACGGGGGTCTGGGGTATACAATGAGCAGTTCTTC,CASGLVRGSGVYNEQFF
-,TRBJ1-4,TRBD1,TRBV11-2,TGTGCCAGCAGCCCGATACGGACAGGGGGCCGGGGTGAAAAACTGTTTTTT,CASSPIRTGGRGEKLFF
once,TRBJ1-4,TRBD1,TRBV27,TGTGCCAGCAGTTCATCCGGACAGGGCCATGAAAAACTGTTTTTT,CASSSSGQGHEKLFF
-,TRBJ2-7,TRBD1,TRBV27,TGTGCCAGCAGTTTTGGGACAGGGCACTACGAGCAGTACTTC,CASSFGTGHYEQYF
-,TRBJ2-2,-,TRBV5-4,TGTGCCAGCAGCTTCCGGGACATCACCGGGGAGCTGTTTTTT,CASSFRDITGELFF
-,TRBJ1-5,TRBD1,TRBV10-3,TGTGCCAGCGCAGGGGGCCAGGGATGGCCCCAGCATTTT,CASAGGQGWPQHF
once,TRBJ1-4,TRBD1,TRBV27,TGTGCCAGCAGACCCATCAGGGGGTCTACAGGAAAACTGTTTTTT,CASRPIRGSTGKLFF
-,TRBJ2-7,TRBD1,TRBV27,TGTGCCAGCAGTTTACAGGGACAGGGGGCATACGAGCAGTACTTC,CASSLQGQGAYEQYF
-,TRBJ2-3,TRBD2,TRBV18,TGTGCCAGTTCCCCCTCCGGGGGGGAGACAGATACGCAGTATTTT,CASSPSGGETDTQYF
-,TRBJ1-3,-,TRBV5-1,TGCGCCAGCAGAGACGACTTTTACTCTGGAAACACCATATATTTT,CASRDDFYSGNTIYF
-,TRBJ2-2,-,TRBV18,TGTGCCAGCTCACCGAGACAGGCCGGGGAGCTGTTTTTT,CASSPRQAGELFF
-,TRBJ1-2,-,TRBV7-9,TGTGCCAGCAGCTTAAGTCAGGCGAGTAAGCTTGGCTACACCTTC,CASSLSQASKLGYTF
-,TRBJ1-3,TRBD1,TRBV7-9,TGTGCCAGCAGCTTCCCCCGACAGGGGTATTCTGGAAACACCATATATTTT,CASSFPRQGYSGNTIYF
-,TRBJ1-2,-,TRBV4-3,TGCGCCAGCAGCCAAGAGGGGTCCCGGGTCGGTTACGGCTACACCTTC,CASSQEGSRVGYGYTF
-,TRBJ2-7,-,TRBV18,TGTGCCAGCTCACCTTCAGGGGCTAAGGGCGAGCAGTACTTC,CASSPSGAKGEQYF
-,TRBJ1-5,-,TRBV9,TGTGCCAGCAGCGCCACGACCGGTCAGCCCCAGCATTTT,CASSATTGQPQHF
-,TRBJ2-1,-,TRBV9,TGTGCCAGCAGCGTAGGGGGCCAGGGGATCCGCTACAATGAGCAGTTCTTC,CASSVGGQGIRYNEQFF
-,TRBJ1-1,-,TRBV2,TGTGCCAGCAGTGAAGAAGGGGTAACTGAAGCTTTCTTT,CASSEEGVTEAFF
-,TRBJ2-5,TRBD2,TRBV27,TGTGCCAGCAGGGGAGCGGGGGTGGGGACCCAGTACTTC,CASRGAGVGTQYF
-,TRBJ1-1,-,TRBV4-1,TGCGCCAGCAGCCAAGGGACGCTGAACACTGAAGCTTTCTTT,CASSQGTLNTEAFF
-,TRBJ2-3,-,TRBV18,TGTGCCAGCTCACCAACAGGGCAGTTCGATACGCAGTATTTT,CASSPTGQFDTQYF
-,TRBJ2-7,TRBD2,TRBV5-1,TGCGCCAGCAGCTCCCTCGGTAGCGGGGGTAACGAGCAGTACTTC,CASSSLGSGGNEQYF
-,TRBJ2-5,-,TRBV7-8,TGTGCCAGCAGCCTCGATACCGCAGCAAAGACCCAGTACTTC,CASSLDTAAKTQYF
-,TRBJ1-2,TRBD1,TRBV5-1,TGCGCCAGCAGCGCCGGGACAGGGAATTATGGCTACACCTTC,CASSAGTGNYGYTF
-,TRBJ2-6,-,TRBV27,TGTGCCAGCAGTTTGTCCTCTGGGGCCAACGTCCTGACTTTC,CASSLSSGANVLTF
-,TRBJ1-1,TRBD1,TRBV5-6,TGTGCCAGCAGCGGTGACAGGGGGCGAACAACTGAAGCTTTCTTT,CASSGDRGRTTEAFF
-,TRBJ1-1,-,TRBV27,TGTGCCAGCAGTCCGTTTTTGGACACTGAAGCTTTCTTT,CASSPFLDTEAFF
-,TRBJ1-6,-,TRBV19,TGTGCCAGTAGTATCGGCAGGGCGAATTCACCCCTCCACTTT,CASSIGRANSPLHF
-,TRBJ1-5,-,TRBV4-1,TGCGCCAGCAGCTGGGGAAGCAATCAGCCCCAGCATTTT,CASSWGSNQPQHF
-,TRBJ2-1,-,TRBV29-1,TGCAGCGTTCAAGGGAACTACAATGAGCAGTTCTTC,CSVQGNYNEQFF
-,TRBJ1-2,TRBD1,TRBV4-1,TGCGCCAGCTCCCCGGGACAGGGGGCGGGTGGCTACACCTTC,CASSPGQGAGGYTF
-,TRBJ1-3,-,TRBV7-2,TGTGCCAGCAGCACTTGGAGGGGGGCGGGTGGAAACACCATATATTTT,CASSTWRGAGGNTIYF
-,TRBJ2-6,TRBD1,TRBV19,TGTGCCAGTAGTATTGGGACAGGGCGGGGACCTGGGGCCAACGTCCTGACTTTC,CASSIGTGRGPGANVLTF
-,TRBJ1-2,-,TRBV18,TGTGCCAGCTCACCTGCGAACAACTATGGCTACACCTTC,CASSPANNYGYTF
few,TRBJ1-6,TRBD1,TRBV19,TGTGCCAGTAGTATTTCGACAGGGGGCTATTCACCCCTCCACTTT,CASSISTGGYSPLHF
-,TRBJ1-1,-,TRBV6-5,TGTGCCAGCAGTTACCTCGGACAGACTTACACTGAAGCTTTCTTT,CASSYLGQTYTEAFF
-,TRBJ1-2,-,TRBV10-1,TGCGCCAGCAGTGGGCCTATCAGGGAGAACTATGGCTACACCTTC,CASSGPIRENYGYTF
-,TRBJ2-7,-,TRBV7-9,TGTGCCAGCAGCTTCACAGGGAGCTCCTACGAGCAGTACTTC,CASSFTGSSYEQYF
-,TRBJ2-1,TRBD2,TRBV2,TGTGCCAGCAGGACCGGGACTAGCCCCTACAATGAGCAGTTCTTC,CASRTGTSPYNEQFF
-,TRBJ2-2,TRBD2,TRBV5-1,TGCGCCAGCAGCTTTCGAAGCGGGGGGCCAGCGAACACCGGGGAGCTGTTTTTT,CASSFRSGGPANTGELFF
once,TRBJ2-1,TRBD1,TRBV12-5,TGTGCTAGTGGTACCTCCCCGGGACAGGGCGTATCATACAATGAGCAGTTCTTC,CASGTSPGQGVSYNEQFF
-,TRBJ2-2,-,TRBV7-2,TGTGCCAGCAGCTTAGTCCAGTACACCGGGGAGCTGTTTTTT,CASSLVQYTGELFF
-,TRBJ2-1,TRBD2,TRBV5-1,TGCGCCAGCAGAAGGACTAGCGGGGGTGAAGGAGGCAATGAGCAGTTCTTC,CASRRTSGGEGGNEQFF
-,TRBJ1-5,-,TRBV6-6,TGTGCCAGCAGTTCCCCGACAGGTTATAGCAATCAGCCCCAGCATTTT,CASSSPTGYSNQPQHF
-,TRBJ2-7,TRBD1,TRBV5-5,TGTGCCAGCAGCGTCTCAGGGGGTCACTCCTACGAGCAGTACTTC,CASSVSGGHSYEQYF
-,TRBJ1-2,-,TRBV6-1,TGTGCCAGCAGTGAAGCTATCAGTCTCTATGGCTACACCTTC,CASSEAISLYGYTF
-,TRBJ2-7,-,TRBV4-1,TGCGCCAGCAGCCTGGCAGGGGATGGGTTTTACGAGCAGTACTTC,CASSLAGDGFYEQYF
-,TRBJ2-3,TRBD2,TRBV5-1,TGCGCCAGCAGTCGAGTTACCGGGACTAGCGCGCAAAATACGCAGTATTTT,CASSRVTGTSAQNTQYF
-,TRBJ2-7,-,TRBV30,TGTGCCTGGAGTCGGACGGTGAGCTCCTACGAGCAGTACTTC,CAWSRTVSSYEQYF
-,TRBJ2-7,-,TRBV27,TGTGCCAGCAGCCTCGGGCCCACGCCCTCCTACGAGCAGTACTTC,CASSLGPTPSYEQYF